Given below is one T cell receptor beta chain in context. TCRdb's table, derived via immunoSEQ multiplex PCR, lists solely in-frame clones and lacks some. The sample comprises 70,000 to 85,000 clones, 84% of which are singletons, and 11% rests with the top ten. This CDR3 is 15 amino acids long. The germline V and J ends were trimmed by 0 bases and 1 base, with 7 bases remaining between them. From germline, CDR1 is SGHAT and CDR2 FQNNGV. This entry is derived from a study of control samples from healthy donors and cancer patients. This receptor was obtained from a man in his sixties with head and neck cancer. This sequence joins TRBV11-2 and TRBJ2-1; TRBD1 is a possible D gene (6 bases). The sample comprised PBMCs. This CDR3 is CASSLEGQSYNEQFF. As DNA, the CDR3 is TGTGCCAGCAGCTTAGAAGGACAGTCCTACAATGAGCAGTTCTTC.